Below, one TCR beta chain is given with its context. This clonotype was seen only once. This clone's antigen is unknown. No base qualities exist here, and no much larger clone lies one base off it. A solitary read yields weak support. This record belongs to a study of T cell repertoires in cytomegalovirus infection (dated by TCRdb to between 2018 and 2021). In terms of the full investigation: Alongside well-studied HLA-B-restricted epitopes, the peptide stimulations were aimed at recently identified HLA-C-restricted CMV epitopes, whose presentation resists viral immunomodulation. Because public TCR beta signatures pointed to carriage of CMV infection together with the matching HLA type, the HLA type of each donor mattered for the analysis. Points the paper makes about the study in general: In both this cohort and an independent approximately 350-donor cohort, the cumulative frequency of public TCR beta family members distinguished carriers of CMV infection plus the relevant HLA type. The ex vivo response was dominated by HLA-C-restricted CMV-specific TCR beta clonotypes, which also provided the single most frequent clonotype in two of eight donors.

V loses 8 bases, J loses 1 base, and the germline ends lie 6 bases apart. Via the germline V gene, CDR1 is SNHLY and CDR2 FYNNEI. Counted from cysteine to phenylalanine, this CDR3 has 12 amino acids. The entry retains the CDR3 DNA only, 36 bases that are in frame from base 1. Taken with the paper, the label for treatment or condition translates to: in vitro stimulation with specific CMV peptide epitopes to enrich CMV-specific T cells. The instrument was an Illumina HiSeq 1500. TCRdb cleaned the public reads at Q25 with fastp, built clones with MiXCR and kept in-frame beta chains. CDR3 protein duplicates are merged, each entry listing the most common genes and DNA. The sample table contains roughly 340,000 distinct CDR3 sequences; only one count was recorded for 25% to 35% of them. The ten largest clones represent around 20% of the sample.

This TCR came from a human donor in good health (CMV status not recorded). Some clones in this sample may be carry-over from other donors' samples. This specimen consisted of cultured PBMCs, obtained from culture after CMV antigen stimulation. Rearrangement joined TRBV2 to TRBJ2-4; there is no confident call for the D gene. Here is the DNA: TGTGCCAGCCTGGGGGCCAAAAACATTCAGTACTTC. Its amino acids are CASLGAKNIQYF.